Presented here are 5 T cell receptor beta chains from one specimen sequenced in a study of breast tumors, draining lymph nodes, adjacent tissues. TCRdb reprocessed the multiplex PCR reads with MiXCR, giving one entry per CDR3 protein. The sample comprises about 180,000 distinct CDR3 sequences, 30% to 35% of which are singletons, and approximately 4.2% rests with the top ten. The lymph nodes were axillary draining lymph nodes from breast cancer patients. Sequencing used axillary lymph node tissue. The origin of the receptors is a female donor with breast cancer. Some clones in this sample may be carry-over from other donors' samples.

This clonotype was counted many times. The J gene is TRBJ1-2, the V gene TRBV20-1, with D maybe TRBD1 (5 bases). V lost 3 bases to trimming and J lost 2 bases, with 16 bases between them. The CDR3 is 15 amino acids. Per germline, CDR1 DFQATT and CDR2 SNEGSKA (reference sequence). CDR3 sequence: CSASPPEGVNYGYTF. The CDR3 bases are TGCAGTGCTAGCCCTCCAGAAGGGGTCAACTATGGCTACACCTTC.

This clonotype was counted a few times. This may arise from a read error, as a much more abundant clone is one base away. The rearrangement links TRBV12-3 or TRBV12-4 to TRBJ2-5, with D perhaps TRBD1 (6 bases). Between the trimmed V and J ends, which lost 3 bases and 4 bases, there was a span of 9 bases. This CDR3 is 13 amino acids long. CDR3 nucleotides: TGTGCCAGCAGTTTCCAGGGGCGAGAGACCCAGTACTTC. Amino acid sequence: CASSFQGRETQYF.

This clonotype was recorded many times. The chain joins TRBV24-1 to TRBJ1-2; 9 nucleotides align to TRBD1. CDR1 and CDR2 (germline): KGHDR, SFDVKD. CDR3 length: 16 amino acids. V was clipped by 4 bases and J by 2 bases; unmatched bases: 7. CDR3 loop: CATSDPNRGLNYGYTF. Written as DNA, the CDR3 is TGTGCCACCAGTGACCCGAACAGGGGGCTCAACTATGGCTACACCTTC.

This clonotype has ten or more counts. The gene calls are TRBV2 and TRBJ1-2, with D possibly being TRBD1 (6 bases). Germline V gene sequence: CDR1 SNHLY, CDR2 FYNNEI. With 7 bases removed from V and 9 bases from J, the gap between germline ends came to 24 bases. The CDR3 has 15 amino acids. CDR3 bases: TGTGCCAGCATCGCCGACGGTTGGGGGGCCGGAAGCTACACCTTC. Translating gives CASIADGWGAGSYTF.

This sequence joins TRBV29-1 and TRBJ2-7; a weak D match, TRBD2 (6 bases). The germline CDR1 and CDR2 sequences are SQVTM and ANQGSEA. Trimming took 7 bases from V and 0 from J, leaving 16 bases between them. The CDR3 totals 14 residues. CDR3 nucleotides: TGCAGCGCCGCCGTGACCGGGGGCTCCTACGAGCAGTACTTC. Protein: CSAAVTGGSYEQYF.